The present T cell receptor beta chain was sequenced within a study of molecular identifiers for immune sequencing clone quantification. Study-level background: In replicates, RNA from roughly 21,000 or 96,000 naive CD8 cells was divided five ways and four parts were sequenced.

The study's findings and limits: The share of molecules held by clones above 20 RNA copies was over 98% in effector cells and under 1% in naive cells.

Previously described methods and listed TCR primers were used for bulk TCR libraries. Via MiXCR, TCRdb re-called the PCR reads, giving one row per CDR3 protein. There are some 70,000 distinct CDR3 sequences in the sample; 15% to 20% occur only once, and about 1.5% lies in the top ten. Naive CD8 T cells, phenotype CD8+CD4-CCR7+CD45RA+, were sorted. This clonotype was observed many times. The antigen remains undetermined. This CDR3 is built from 12 residues. From germline, CDR1 is SGHRS and CDR2 YFSETQ. V lost 2 bases and J 5 bases, leaving 6 bases between the germline ends. The sequenced material came from naive CD8+ T cells from blood, with Jurkat cell RNA spiked in. Documented subset: FACS-sorted CD8+CD4-CCR7+CD45RA+ naive T cells. The clonotype originates from a human donor in good health. Some libraries in this study had Jurkat cell RNA spiked in. This sequence joins TRBV5-1 and TRBJ2-3; D unclear. The CDR3 sequence: CASSFSGDTQYF. The CDR3 DNA sequence: TGCGCCAGCAGCTTTTCTGGAGATACGCAGTATTTT.